Given below is one T cell receptor (beta chain) in context. The antigen remains undetermined. The data are from a study of Graves' ophthalmopathy and Graves' hyperthyroidism. In the study overall: Being free of ophthalmopathy for 18 months of follow-up defined stable hyperthyroidism. Notes on the study in general: Between ophthalmopathy and stable hyperthyroidism, a 13-signature model drew a separation with around 88% sensitivity and about 80% specificity.

RNA transcripts were the source from which TCR beta CDR3 regions were amplified. Scientists carried out first-round RT-PCR using HTBI primers and then a second-round multiplex PCR. From the multiplex PCR reads, TCRdb called clonotypes with MiXCR, one entry per CDR3 protein. The sample holds 580,000 or so distinct CDR3 sequences, roughly 39% seen once. The CDR3 contains 14 residues. Per the germline V gene, CDR1 is LGHNA and CDR2 is YNFKEQ. Trimming left V 10 bases short and J 4 bases short, with 19 bases between. J is TRBJ1-1 and V is TRBV4-2; possible D gene TRBD1, 6 bases. This TCR was recovered from an adult man with Graves' hyperthyroidism. Sequencing was performed on peripheral blood or thyroid tissue (not recorded which). The CDR3 region has the DNA TGTGCCACCAAATCGTGGGGGGCGGGCACTGAAGCTTTCTTT. Translation gives CATKSWGAGTEAFF.